One and the same sample provided the 32 T cell receptor beta chains below, sequenced in a study of blood T cell repertoires in COVID-19. TCRdb keeps only in-frame clones here, not all; method: immunoSEQ multiplex PCR. The profile shows approximately 170,000 clones, 80% to 90% of them singletons. The sequencing input was peripheral blood. All receptors derive from a man between 18 and 29 years old who had recovered from COVID-19.

The chain is built from TRBV5-1 and TRBJ1-1, with 11 nucleotides matching TRBD1. CDR1 SGHRS and CDR2 YFSETQ come from the germline V gene. With V trimmed by 7 bases and J by 3 bases, 2 bases remained unmatched. This CDR3 spans 13 amino acids. This CDR3 is CASGQGADTEAFF. As DNA, the CDR3 is TGCGCCAGCGGACAGGGGGCGGACACTGAAGCTTTCTTT.

The chain is built from TRBV25-1 and TRBJ2-7; 7 bases match TRBD2. The CDR3 is made up of 15 amino acids. The ends lost 1 base at V and 2 bases at J; junction bases unmatched: 5. From germline, CDR1 is MGHDK and CDR2 SYGVNS. The CDR3 sequence: CASSEWREMAYEQYF. In nucleotides, the CDR3 is TGTGCCAGCAGTGAATGGCGGGAGATGGCCTACGAGCAGTACTTC.

The chain carries TRBV21-1 and TRBJ1-5; the D call in the table, TRBD1, was not verified against the DNA. TRBV21-1 represents a pseudogene. The CDR3 is made up of 17 amino acids. DNA of the CDR3: TGTGCCAGCAGCAAAGAAAGGAACAGACCGTCCAATCAGCCCCAGCATTTT. This translates into CASSKERNRPSNQPQHF.

This sequence joins TRBV6-5 and TRBJ2-7; 10 bases align to TRBD1. V shed 5 bases, J shed 2 bases, and the junction held 6 bases outside the gene matches. The CDR3 is 15 residues long. Germline lookup yields CDR1 MNHEY and CDR2 SVGAGI. The CDR3 DNA reads TGTGCCAGCAGTCCGGGACAGGGGCTTCCCTACGAGCAGTACTTC. Translated: CASSPGQGLPYEQYF.

This sequence joins TRBV11-3 and TRBJ2-1; 8 positions agree with TRBD2. The CDR3 extends over 14 amino acids. The germline V gene has CDR1 SGHNT and CDR2 YENEEA. After removal of 5 bases from V and 8 bases from J, the junction contained 8 bases not matched to a gene. CDR3 protein: CASSPGGWVDEQFF. The CDR3 DNA is TGTGCCAGCAGCCCGGGGGGGTGGGTCGATGAGCAGTTCTTC.

The CDR3 is CASSLGLAGGNEQFF. In DNA, the CDR3 is TGTGCCAGCAGCCTTGGACTAGCGGGAGGTAATGAGCAGTTCTTC. V usage is TRBV27 and J usage is TRBJ2-1, with 14 positions matching TRBD2. Unmatched junction bases numbered 5, after V lost 6 bases and J lost 7 bases. The CDR3 is 15 amino acids. Germline loops: CDR1 MNHEY, CDR2 SMNVEV (reference sequence).

This clone was seen once. The CDR3 nucleotides are TGTGCCAGCAGTCCGTCGCGGGCGGCTGAAGCTTTCTTT. Its translation: CASSPSRAAEAFF. V gene TRBV12-3 or TRBV12-4 combines with J gene TRBJ1-1; no definite D call. The ends were cut back, 5 bases at V and 6 bases at J, with 13 bases in the middle. The CDR3 loop spans 13 amino acids.

The genes are TRBV4-3 and TRBJ2-5; D is ambiguous. The CDR3 extends over 15 amino acids. V was pared by 0 bases and J by 5 bases, with 13 bases between. Per germline, CDR1 LGHNA and CDR2 YSLEER. Here the CDR3 DNA reads TGCGCCAGCAGCCAAGATTTAGTCTGGTTGGAGACCCAGTACTTC. Its protein is CASSQDLVWLETQYF.

This clone was counted once. The chain has TRBV18 and TRBJ1-1; the D gene is possibly TRBD1 (6 bases). The ends were cut back, 3 bases at V and 4 bases at J, with 15 bases in the middle. CDR1 KGHSH and CDR2 LQKENI come from the germline V gene. CDR3 length: 15 amino acids. The CDR3 DNA is TGTGCCAGCTCACCCCAACAGGGTGGCGGCACTGAAGCTTTCTTT. Residues: CASSPQQGGGTEAFF.

The J gene is TRBJ2-1, the V gene TRBV2; D is unclear. Germline lookup yields CDR1 SNHLY and CDR2 FYNNEI. The CDR3 has 12 amino acids. Trimming stripped 4 bases from V and 8 bases from J, with 9 bases between. CDR3 amino acids: CASSVSVYEQFF. CDR3 in DNA: TGTGCCAGCAGTGTATCGGTCTATGAGCAGTTCTTC.

Remarks on this clone: A junction boundary mismatches the germline segment, possibly from a read error. V and J are TRBV7-2 and TRBJ2-4; a possible D gene is TRBD1 (6 bases). The CDR3 length is 15 residues. The germline CDR1 and CDR2 sequences are SGHTA and FQGNSA. CDR3 sequence: CASSGQATGHLHLGF. CDR3 coding DNA: TGTGCCAGCAGCGGCCAGGCGACAGGCCACCTCCACCTAGGCTTC.

The rearrangement uses TRBV30 and TRBJ2-4; TRBD2 is a possible D gene (6 bases). The V gene's germline CDR1 is GTSNPN and CDR2 SVGIG (reference sequence). Trimming shortened V by 6 bases and J by 3 bases, and 9 bases separated the two germline ends. CDR3 length equals 12 residues. The CDR3 is CACQGLKNIQYF. In DNA form, the CDR3 reads TGTGCCTGCCAGGGACTCAAAAACATTCAGTACTTC.

The chain is built from TRBV5-1 and TRBJ2-7, with 15 bases identical to TRBD2. The germline CDR1 and CDR2 sequences are SGHRS and YFSETQ. With 4 bases clipped from V and 7 bases from J, the junction kept 6 bases outside the gene matches. The length of the CDR3 is 15 residues. CDR3 nucleotide sequence: TGCGCCAGCAGCCCGGGACTAGCGGGAGGACCAGAGCAGTACTTC. This codes for CASSPGLAGGPEQYF.

The chain has TRBV28 and TRBJ1-6; D unresolved. The CDR3 runs 16 residues. Germline-derived CDR1 and CDR2 are MDHEN and SYDVKM. Trimming shortened V by 3 bases and J by 0 bases, and 9 bases separated the two germline ends. This CDR3 is CASSFRPYSYNSPLHF. The CDR3 nucleotides read TGTGCCAGCAGTTTCCGCCCCTACTCCTATAATTCACCCCTCCACTTT.

The chain is built from TRBV7-9 and TRBJ2-2, with D maybe TRBD1 (5 bases). Per germline, CDR1 SEHNR and CDR2 FQNEAQ (reference sequence). The length of the CDR3 is 13 residues. Trimming removed 11 bases at V and 7 bases at J, with 17 bases between. CDR3 residues: CAGRQSSDGELFF. Here the CDR3 DNA reads TGTGCCGGAAGACAGTCGTCGGACGGGGAGCTGTTTTTT.

V and J are TRBV30 and TRBJ2-5; TRBD2 matches at 9 bases. CDR1 is GTSNPN and CDR2 is SVGIG in the germline V gene (reference sequence). V lost 3 bases to trimming and J lost 9 bases; unmatched junction nucleotides: 11. The CDR3 totals 14 residues. This CDR3 reads CAWRINSGRPAQYF. The CDR3 DNA reads as TGTGCCTGGAGGATTAATAGCGGGAGACCGGCCCAGTACTTC.

The chain carries TRBV12-3 or TRBV12-4 and TRBJ2-2; weak D call: TRBD2 (6 bases). The CDR3 is 13 amino acids. V lost 3 bases and J lost 5, with 7 bases in between. The CDR3 reads CASSFGGTGELFF. The CDR3 bases are TGTGCCAGCAGTTTCGGAGGGACCGGGGAGCTGTTTTTT.

This clone was seen more than once but under ten times. The chain carries TRBV15 and TRBJ2-7; 13 bases are shared with TRBD2. With V trimmed by 0 bases and J by 6 bases, 11 bases remained unmatched. The CDR3 sequence is 18 residues long. Per the germline V gene, CDR1 is LNHNV and CDR2 is YYDKDF (reference sequence). Here the CDR3 DNA reads TGTGCCACCAGCAGAGATACTAGCGGGAGGGGAAGAAGATCCGAGCAGTACTTC. It specifies CATSRDTSGRGRRSEQYF.

The CDR3: CASSLSGGALSYGYTF. The CDR3 DNA reads TGCGCCAGCAGCTTGTCCGGTGGAGCCCTCAGCTATGGCTACACCTTC. The chain joins TRBV5-1 to TRBJ1-2; D is uncertain. The germline gives CDR1 SGHRS, CDR2 YFSETQ. V shed 1 base and J shed 4 bases, with 17 bases lying between them. The CDR3 sequence is 16 residues long.

The V gene is TRBV4-1, the J gene TRBJ2-7; TRBD1 is a possible D gene (6 bases). Per germline, CDR1 MGHRA and CDR2 YSYEKL. The CDR3 has 15 amino acids. V gave up 0 bases and J gave up 4 bases, with 13 bases separating them. The CDR3 loop reads CASSQDVRGLYEQYF. The CDR3, as DNA: TGCGCCAGCAGCCAAGATGTCAGGGGTTTGTACGAGCAGTACTTC.

This clone came up once. The V and J genes are TRBV5-1 and TRBJ1-1; D might be TRBD1 (5 bases). The length of the CDR3 is 15 residues. Germline V gene data show CDR1 as SGHRS and CDR2 as YFSETQ. Deletions cut 1 base from V and 0 bases from J, with 10 bases between. Here the CDR3 reads CASSLNGGVNTEAFF. CDR3 coding DNA: TGCGCCAGCAGCTTGAACGGGGGGGTGAACACTGAAGCTTTCTTT.

This chain uses TRBV2 with TRBJ2-1, with D unresolved. V shed 6 bases and J shed 8 bases, with 8 bases lying between them. CDR3 length equals 11 residues. Per germline, CDR1 SNHLY and CDR2 FYNNEI. The CDR3 coding sequence is TGTGCCAGCAGGCAACTTCATGAGCAGTTCTTC. Amino acid sequence: CASRQLHEQFF.

This chain joins TRBV27 and TRBJ1-6; D possibly corresponds to TRBD1 (6 bases). The CDR3 spans 16 residues. V was shortened by 6 bases and J by 10 bases, with 22 bases between the two germline ends. Germline V gives CDR1 MNHEY, CDR2 SMNVEV (reference sequence). The CDR3 DNA reads TGTGCCAGCAGCTTAGGCGGAGGGGGGGGAAGGTCACCCCTCCACTTT. It specifies CASSLGGGGGRSPLHF.

As to this clone: At one of its ends the junction is not consistent with the germline gene, which may arise from a read error. V usage is TRBV6-1 and J usage is TRBJ1-2; perhaps TRBD1 as D (6 bases). This CDR3 contains 16 residues. CDR1 and CDR2 from the germline V gene are MNHNS and SASEGT. The CDR3 reads CASREAGAGANYGYTF. The CDR3 DNA reads as TGTGCCAGCAGAGAAGCAGGGGCAGGAGCTAACTATGGCTACACCTTC.

The genes are TRBV7-3 and TRBJ2-2; 14 positions agree with TRBD2. The CDR3 is 17 amino acids. Germline V lookup: CDR1 SGHTA, CDR2 FQGTGA. V was clipped by 1 base and J by 7 bases; unmatched bases: 5. The CDR3 DNA reads as TGTGCCAGCAGCTTAAGACTAGCGGGAGGGCCTATCGGGGAGCTGTTTTTT. The encoded protein is CASSLRLAGGPIGELFF.

This chain joins TRBV5-8 and TRBJ1-3; 9 bases are shared with TRBD1. V trimming: 0 bases; J trimming: 2 bases; junction bases outside the gene matches: 3. The germline V gene has CDR1 SGHTS and CDR2 YDEGEE. CDR3 length: 16 amino acids. The CDR3, as DNA: TGTGCCAGCAGCTTGGGGGACAGGGCGACTGGAAACACCATATATTTT. Residues: CASSLGDRATGNTIYF.

The chain has TRBV28 and TRBJ2-5; TRBD2 aligns across 8 bases. Germline trimming cut 2 bases from V and 5 bases from J; bases unmatched to any gene: 10. The germline V gene has CDR1 MDHEN and CDR2 SYDVKM. This CDR3 comprises 16 residues. CDR3 DNA sequence: TGTGCCAGCAGTTTAATTGACGGGAGGGCCGGGGAGACCCAGTACTTC. It yields the protein CASSLIDGRAGETQYF.

The V and J genes are TRBV10-3 and TRBJ2-7, with TRBD2 identical over 7 bases. The V gene's germline CDR1 is ENHRY and CDR2 SYGVKD. J was trimmed by 0 bases and V by 4 bases; bases with no gene match: 9. The CDR3 covers 16 residues. The CDR3 region is CAISAGGERVSYEQYF. CDR3 DNA sequence: TGTGCCATCAGTGCTGGGGGGGAGCGGGTCTCCTACGAGCAGTACTTC.

This chain links TRBV28 with TRBJ2-5; possible D gene TRBD1, 7 bases. V was cut by 5 bases and J by 4 bases, with 23 bases left in between. The germline V gene has CDR1 MDHEN and CDR2 SYDVKM. The CDR3 contains 17 residues. This chain's CDR3 is CASSPRRRQGGGETQYF. The CDR3, as DNA: TGTGCCAGCAGTCCCCGCCGCCGACAGGGAGGTGGAGAGACCCAGTACTTC.

The V and J genes are TRBV7-9 and TRBJ2-1; 8 bases agree with TRBD2. The ends lost 0 bases at V and 3 bases at J; junction bases unmatched: 10. Germline loops: CDR1 SEHNR, CDR2 FQNEAQ (reference sequence). The CDR3 is 18 residues long. In DNA form, the CDR3 reads TGTGCCAGCAGCTTAGCGCGAATTAGCGGGACTATCTACAATGAGCAGTTCTTC. Its translation: CASSLARISGTIYNEQFF.

CDR3 in DNA: TGTGCCAGCAGCGTAGCAAGAGGAGCCGGGGAGCTGTTTTTT. Amino acid sequence: CASSVARGAGELFF. The chain is built from TRBV9 and TRBJ2-2; D is ambiguous. In germline, CDR1 is SGDLS, CDR2 YYNGEE. V was shortened by 0 bases and J by 6 bases, with 9 bases between the two germline ends. This CDR3 comprises 14 residues.

The chain couples TRBV29-1 to TRBJ1-2, with 8 nucleotides matching TRBD1. The germline gives CDR1 SQVTM, CDR2 ANQGSEA. V shed 3 bases, J shed 3 bases, and the junction held 15 bases outside the gene matches. The CDR3 is 17 residues long. CDR3 region: CSVEIPLDDRGYYGYTF. In DNA, the CDR3 is TGCAGCGTTGAGATCCCACTGGACGACAGGGGATACTATGGCTACACCTTC.